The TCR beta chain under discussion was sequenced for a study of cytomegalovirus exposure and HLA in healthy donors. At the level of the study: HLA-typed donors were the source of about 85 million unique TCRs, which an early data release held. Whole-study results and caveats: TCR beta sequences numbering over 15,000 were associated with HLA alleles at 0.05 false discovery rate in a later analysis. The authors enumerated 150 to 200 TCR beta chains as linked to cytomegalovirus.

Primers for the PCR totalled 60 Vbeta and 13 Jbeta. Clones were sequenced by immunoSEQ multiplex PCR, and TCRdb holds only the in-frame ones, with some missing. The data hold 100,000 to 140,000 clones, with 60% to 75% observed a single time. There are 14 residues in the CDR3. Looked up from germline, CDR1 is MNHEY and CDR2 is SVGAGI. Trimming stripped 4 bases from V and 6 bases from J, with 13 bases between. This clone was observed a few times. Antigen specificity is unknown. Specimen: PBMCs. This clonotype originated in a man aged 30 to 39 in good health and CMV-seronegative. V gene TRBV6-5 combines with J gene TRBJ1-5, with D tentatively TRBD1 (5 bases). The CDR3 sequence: CASSSQGLGQPQHF. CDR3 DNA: TGTGCCAGCAGTTCTCAGGGTCTAGGTCAGCCCCAGCATTTT.